The entry below gives a single T cell receptor beta chain sequence along with its context. As yet, its antigen is unknown. Investigators isolated RNA and reverse transcribed it into cDNA to act as the sequencing template. Profiling relied on immunoSEQ multiplex PCR, and the TCRdb table lists in-frame clones only, not all of them. The sample has roughly 150,000 clones, 45% to 60% seen once. The data originate from a study of CD8+ T cells in alopecia areata. Study at large: Treated patients were dosed with oral tofacitinib, taking 5 to 10 mg twice daily. Study-level results: Scalp clonality dropped significantly under tofacitinib, as did expanded CD8+ top-100 clones.

The CDR3 sequence is 14 residues long. Trimming removed 1 base from V and 3 bases from J, with 10 bases in between. Germline V lookup: CDR1 SGHAT, CDR2 FQNNGV. Treatment: oral pan-JAK inhibitor, 5-10 mg twice daily. Collection of lesional scalp punch biopsies and peripheral blood was performed in alopecia areata patients. Sequences were derived from CD8+ T cells sorted from blood, sampled at week 4, from a patient treated with tofacitinib. The V and J genes are TRBV11-2 and TRBJ2-7; D remains ambiguous. The TCR comes from a human donor with alopecia areata. The CDR3 region has the DNA TGTGCCAGCAGCTTAGTAGGAATCGGCTACGAGCAGTACTTC. This codes for CASSLVGIGYEQYF. Using reference TRBV11-2 and TRBJ2-7 for the parts outside the CDR3, the full variable domain is EAGVAQSPRYKIIEKRQSVAFWCNPISGHATLYWYQQILGQGPKLLIQFQNNGVVDDSQLPKDRFSAERLKGVDSTLKIQPAKLEDSAVYLCASSLVGIGYEQYFGPGTRLTVT.